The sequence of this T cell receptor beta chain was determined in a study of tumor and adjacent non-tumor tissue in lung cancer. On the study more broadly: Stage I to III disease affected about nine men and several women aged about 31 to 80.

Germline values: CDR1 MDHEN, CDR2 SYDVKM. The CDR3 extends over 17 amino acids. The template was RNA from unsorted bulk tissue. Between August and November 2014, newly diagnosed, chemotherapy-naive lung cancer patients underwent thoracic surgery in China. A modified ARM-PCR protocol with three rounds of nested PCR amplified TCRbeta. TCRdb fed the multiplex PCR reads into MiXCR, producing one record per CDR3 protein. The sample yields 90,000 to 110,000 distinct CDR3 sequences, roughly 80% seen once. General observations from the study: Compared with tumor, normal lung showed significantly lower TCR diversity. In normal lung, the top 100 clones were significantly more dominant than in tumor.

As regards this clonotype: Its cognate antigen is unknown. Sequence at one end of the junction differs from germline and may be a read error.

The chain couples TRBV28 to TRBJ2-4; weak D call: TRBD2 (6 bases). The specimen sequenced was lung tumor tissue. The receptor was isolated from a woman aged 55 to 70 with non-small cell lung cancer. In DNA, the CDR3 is TGTGCCAGCAGTAGCCCACAGGTGGGACTCGCCAATAACATTCAGTACTTC. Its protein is CASSSPQVGLANNIQYF.